Presented here are 30 T cell receptor beta chains from one specimen sequenced in a study of beta chain features in type 1 diabetes. Isolated RNA was reverse transcribed in full, so expressed TCRB transcripts were sequenced. The table came from immunoSEQ multiplex PCR; TCRdb's copy has only in-frame clones and leaves some out. The repertoire holds about 470,000 clones, with 25% to 35% as singletons. The source material was naive CD4+ T cells from blood. Every receptor here comes from a young man in good health.

A few counts support this clone. The chain uses TRBV7-8 and TRBJ2-1, with no clear D. The CDR3 is made up of 18 amino acids. Trimming took off 2 bases at V and 0 bases at J, with 17 bases between the two ends. CDR1 and CDR2 (germline): SGHVS, FQNEAQ. Here the CDR3 reads CASSLPAYRGRSYNEQFF. CDR3 coding DNA: TGTGCCAGCAGCTTACCTGCGTATCGCGGACGCTCCTACAATGAGCAGTTCTTC.

This rearrangement joins TRBV30 to TRBJ1-1, with D unclear. Germline V gives CDR1 GTSNPN, CDR2 SVGIG (reference sequence). Trimming left V 1 base short and J 5 bases short, with 8 bases between. The CDR3 totals 12 residues. The CDR3 DNA follows: TGTGCCTGGAGTGCACAGCAGACTGAAGCTTTCTTT. Its translation is CAWSAQQTEAFF.

The table lists this clone with a few counts. This rearrangement joins TRBV4-1 to TRBJ2-7; D call uncertain. The CDR3 sequence is 13 residues long. Trimming shortened V by 0 bases and J by 4 bases, and 7 bases separated the two germline ends. The germline V gene has CDR1 MGHRA and CDR2 YSYEKL. The CDR3 region is CASSQDLGYEQYF. CDR3 nucleotide sequence: TGCGCCAGCAGCCAAGACCTCGGTTACGAGCAGTACTTC.

This clone was seen a few times. The chain links TRBV6-5 to TRBJ1-6; D not resolved. V gave up 3 bases and J gave up 7 bases, with 13 bases separating them. CDR1 is MNHEY, CDR2 SVGAGI, per germline. The length of the CDR3 is 15 residues. The CDR3 is CASSYRAGVNSPLHF. The CDR3 DNA is TGTGCCAGCAGTTATCGGGCAGGAGTAAATTCACCCCTCCACTTT.

V usage is TRBV2 and J usage is TRBJ2-7, with 10 bases that match TRBD2. Per the germline V gene, CDR1 is SNHLY and CDR2 is FYNNEI. The ends lost 6 bases at V and 3 bases at J; junction bases unmatched: 8. The CDR3 has 15 residues. In DNA form, the CDR3 reads TGTGCCAGCAGAGGACGGACTAGCGGCGACTACGAGCAGTACTTC. It translates to CASRGRTSGDYEQYF.

The V gene is TRBV9, the J gene TRBJ2-1; no firm D call. This CDR3 is built from 15 residues. Germline lookup yields CDR1 SGDLS and CDR2 YYNGEE. With 3 bases removed from V and 9 bases from J, the gap between germline ends came to 19 bases. The CDR3 nucleotides are TGTGCCAGCAGCGCCCGCTCCGGCAGGATTGGTGAGCAGTTCTTC. This encodes CASSARSGRIGEQFF.

The CDR3 DNA is TGTGCCAGCAGCCCTCGCCTTGGGCTAGCCTACTACAATGAGCAGTTCTTC. Protein: CASSPRLGLAYYNEQFF. The chain employs TRBV9 and TRBJ2-1; maybe TRBD2 (5 bases). V lost 4 bases, J lost 3 bases, and 20 bases lay in between. The CDR3 runs 17 residues. CDR1 SGDLS and CDR2 YYNGEE come from the germline V gene.

The rearrangement links TRBV29-1 to TRBJ2-3, with D possibly matching TRBD2 (6 bases). Germline loops: CDR1 SQVTM, CDR2 ANQGSEA. The CDR3 consists of 15 residues. V lost 3 bases and J 2 bases, leaving 15 bases between the germline ends. CDR3 sequence (DNA): TGCAGCGTTGACGGCGTGGGGGGACCCACAGATACGCAGTATTTT. It codes for CSVDGVGGPTDTQYF.

The rearrangement uses TRBV15 and TRBJ2-1; 10 nucleotides line up with TRBD2. This CDR3 region has 16 residues. Germline CDR1 reads LNHNV; CDR2 reads YYDKDF (reference sequence). J gave up 9 bases and V 0 bases, and 8 bases lay outside the gene matches. The CDR3 bases are TGTGCCACCAGCAGAGACTCTAGCGGGGGCCGGGGTGAGCAGTTCTTC. Encoded protein: CATSRDSSGGRGEQFF.

The V gene is TRBV29-1, the J gene TRBJ2-5, with TRBD2 matching 9 bases. The CDR3 sequence is 13 residues long. Looked up from germline, CDR1 is SQVTM and CDR2 is ANQGSEA. Unmatched junction bases numbered 5, after V lost 4 bases and J lost 5 bases. Written as DNA, the CDR3 is TGCAGCGTTGCGGGGACTAGCAAGGAGACCCAGTACTTC. Its translation: CSVAGTSKETQYF.

This clone has a handful of counts. The genes are TRBV25-1 and TRBJ2-3, with TRBD1 matching over 7 bases. With 3 bases clipped from V and 7 bases from J, the junction kept 16 bases outside the gene matches. The CDR3 runs 17 residues. Germline loops: CDR1 MGHDK, CDR2 SYGVNS. CDR3 amino acids: CASSDEWQGVRSNTQYF. Here the CDR3 DNA reads TGTGCCAGCAGTGATGAATGGCAGGGGGTGAGATCAAATACGCAGTATTTT.

This rearrangement joins TRBV11-2 to TRBJ2-7; 7 positions agree with TRBD2. Germline loops: CDR1 SGHAT, CDR2 FQNNGV. The CDR3 consists of 12 residues. The CDR3 DNA is TGTGGTTCGCGGGGGAAAACCTACGAGCAGTACTTC. Protein product: CGSRGKTYEQYF.

J is TRBJ2-1 and V is TRBV19; 12 bases align to TRBD2. The germline V gene encodes CDR1 LNHDA and CDR2 SQIVND (reference sequence). The CDR3 spans 15 residues. J gave up 8 bases and V 5 bases, and 7 bases lay outside the gene matches. The CDR3 sequence: CASSSLAGGPYEQFF. Written as DNA, the CDR3 is TGTGCCAGTAGTTCCCTAGCGGGAGGGCCGTATGAGCAGTTCTTC.

The V call is TRBV11-1, the J call TRBJ2-1; 7 nucleotides match TRBD1. The CDR3 extends over 15 amino acids. V lost 5 bases and J lost 4; bases outside the gene matches: 8. Germline values: CDR1 SGHAT, CDR2 FQDESV (reference sequence). The CDR3 is CASSPPGQIYNEQFF. The DNA of the CDR3 is TGTGCCAGCAGCCCGCCGGGACAGATTTACAATGAGCAGTTCTTC.

The rearrangement joins TRBV30 to TRBJ1-3; possibly TRBD1 for D (6 bases). CDR1 GTSNPN and CDR2 SVGIG come from the germline V gene (reference sequence). V gave up 7 bases and J gave up 4 bases, with 20 bases separating them. CDR3 length: 15 amino acids. The CDR3 region has the DNA TGTGCCTACGCCGGGGGCCCACTGTCCGGAAACACCATATATTTT. Translation: CAYAGGPLSGNTIYF. The full variable domain, rest sourced from reference TRBV30 and TRBJ1-3, is SQTIHQWPATLVQPVGSPLSLECTVEGTSNPNLYWYRQAAGRGLQLLFYSVGIGQISSEVPQNLSASRPQDRQFILSSKKLLLSDSGFYLCAYAGGPLSGNTIYFGEGSWLTVV.

Concerning this clone: Distinct nucleotide sequences in the sample also encode this CDR3. The chain is built from TRBV29-1 and TRBJ2-3; 10 positions match TRBD1. Germline CDR1 SQVTM, CDR2 ANQGSEA. The CDR3 has 12 amino acids. Trimming cost V 6 bases and J 4 bases; bases outside gene matches: 1. Here the CDR3 reads CSVGTGADTQYF. The DNA for the CDR3 is TGCAGCGTGGGGACAGGGGCAGATACGCAGTATTTT.

The chain recombines TRBV7-2 with TRBJ2-3; weak D call: TRBD2 (6 bases). The CDR3 spans 15 residues. Trimming took 8 bases from V and 1 from J, leaving 16 bases between them. Per germline, CDR1 SGHTA and CDR2 FQGNSA. CDR3 in DNA: TGTGCCAGCGGCAGGAGGGCATTGGGCACAGATACGCAGTATTTT. Protein product: CASGRRALGTDTQYF. The variable domain in full, completed from reference TRBV7-2 and TRBJ2-3, reads GAGVSQSPSNKVTEKGKDVELRCDPISGHTALYWYRQSLGQGLEFLIYFQGNSAPDKSGLPSDRFSAERTGGSVSTLTIQRTQQEDSAVYLCASGRRALGTDTQYFGPGTRLTVL.

This clone is a singleton in its sample. The same CDR3 arises from other DNA sequences in this sample as well. The V and J genes are TRBV30 and TRBJ2-7; D might be TRBD2 (6 bases). Trimming removed 0 bases at V and 0 bases at J, with 9 bases between. The CDR3 has 14 residues. Germline CDR1 is GTSNPN and CDR2 is SVGIG (reference sequence). This CDR3 is CAWSVEGSSYEQYF. CDR3 bases: TGTGCCTGGAGTGTGGAGGGGAGCTCCTACGAGCAGTACTTC.

This chain connects TRBV18 to TRBJ2-7; weak D call: TRBD2 (5 bases). CDR1 is KGHSH, CDR2 LQKENI, per germline. The CDR3 has 13 residues. V shed 5 bases and J shed 6 bases, with 14 bases lying between them. The CDR3 DNA is TGTGCCAGCTCAGATCGTGTAGAGGGCGAGCAGTACTTC. This encodes CASSDRVEGEQYF.

The chain couples TRBV9 to TRBJ2-7; D might be TRBD1 (6 bases). The CDR3 is 16 residues long. Trimming left V 3 bases short and J 2 bases short, with 18 bases between. Germline V gives CDR1 SGDLS, CDR2 YYNGEE. CDR3 loop: CASSGSTDRSPYEQYF. The DNA for the CDR3 is TGTGCCAGCAGCGGCAGCACCGACAGGAGCCCCTACGAGCAGTACTTC.

The rearrangement links TRBV7-6 to TRBJ2-1; 7 bases are a match to TRBD2. With V trimmed by 4 bases and J by 8 bases, 11 bases remained unmatched. CDR1 and CDR2 from the germline V gene are SGHVS and FNYEAQ. This CDR3 region has 15 residues. This CDR3 reads CASSSPGLPQDEQFF. CDR3 bases: TGTGCCAGCAGCTCGCCGGGACTACCTCAGGATGAGCAGTTCTTC.

The V call is TRBV5-4, the J call TRBJ1-4; TRBD1 matches 7 bases. The CDR3 is made up of 14 amino acids. From germline, CDR1 is SGHNT and CDR2 YYREEE (reference sequence). Trimming at V came to 3 bases and at J to 7 bases, leaving 6 bases not matched to a gene. CDR3 protein: CASSSTGRGEKLFF. Here the CDR3 DNA reads TGTGCCAGCAGCTCGACAGGGCGAGGTGAAAAACTGTTTTTT.

This clone was seen a handful of times. This sequence joins TRBV7-9 and TRBJ2-1, with D perhaps TRBD1 or TRBD2 (5 bases each). Germline V gene sequence: CDR1 SEHNR, CDR2 FQNEAQ (reference sequence). CDR3 length equals 13 residues. V was cut by 4 bases and J by 3 bases, with 7 bases left in between. The CDR3 is CASSSGRYNEQFF. The CDR3, as DNA: TGTGCCAGCAGCTCGGGACGCTACAATGAGCAGTTCTTC.

This clone was seen only a few times. The V gene is TRBV29-1, the J gene TRBJ2-7, with 7 bases fitting TRBD2. The CDR3 is made up of 13 amino acids. The germline V gene has CDR1 SQVTM and CDR2 ANQGSEA. The V and J ends lost 7 bases and 0 bases, in that order; junction bases with no gene match: 6. CDR3 in amino acids: CSAMTSSSYEQYF. The CDR3 DNA sequence: TGCAGCGCTATGACTAGCAGCTCCTACGAGCAGTACTTC.

This clone was seen a few times. J is TRBJ2-1 and V is TRBV19; either TRBD1 or TRBD2 may fit D (5 bases each). The CDR3 has 15 amino acids. The V gene's germline CDR1 is LNHDA and CDR2 SQIVND (reference sequence). Trimming stripped 1 base from V and 4 bases from J, with 11 bases between. CDR3 in amino acids: CASSIGGDGYNEQFF. The CDR3 nucleotides read TGTGCCAGTAGTATAGGTGGGGACGGATACAATGAGCAGTTCTTC.

This clone was recorded a few times. J is TRBJ2-1 and V is TRBV29-1; 7 bases fit TRBD2. The CDR3 extends over 17 amino acids. V was pared by 7 bases and J by 2 bases, with 17 bases of the junction left unmatched. Germline V gene lookup returns CDR1 SQVTM and CDR2 ANQGSEA. The CDR3 coding sequence is TGCAGCGGGAGGGCGGGAGTCCGGGAAGGCCCCTACAATGAGCAGTTCTTC. Its translation: CSGRAGVREGPYNEQFF.

This clone was picked up a small number of times. The sample has other DNA sequences that encode this CDR3 too. The V and J genes are TRBV7-9 and TRBJ2-7; the D is unclear. The CDR3 extends over 11 amino acids. V lost 4 bases to trimming and J lost 3 bases, with 4 bases between them. Germline V gene lookup returns CDR1 SEHNR and CDR2 FQNEAQ (reference sequence). The DNA of the CDR3 is TGTGCCAGCAGCTCCCGCTACGAGCAGTACTTC. As protein: CASSSRYEQYF.

The chain couples TRBV18 to TRBJ2-7; TRBD1 matches at 8 bases. CDR3 length: 15 residues. V lost 0 bases and J lost 3; bases outside the gene matches: 4. CDR1 KGHSH and CDR2 LQKENI come from the germline V gene. This chain's CDR3 is CASSPPATGVYEQYF. The CDR3 DNA sequence: TGTGCCAGCTCACCACCCGCGACAGGGGTCTACGAGCAGTACTTC. The full variable domain, its missing parts supplied by reference TRBV18 and TRBJ2-7, is NAGVMQNPRHLVRRRGQEARLRCSPMKGHSHVYWYRQLPEEGLKFMVYLQKENIIDESGMPKERFSAEFPKEGPSILRIQQVVRGDSAAYFCASSPPATGVYEQYFGPGTRLTVT.

This rearrangement joins TRBV7-2 to TRBJ2-3, with a tentative D call TRBD2 (5 bases). The CDR3 is made up of 14 amino acids. The germline V gene encodes CDR1 SGHTA and CDR2 FQGNSA. The germline V and J ends were trimmed by 1 base and 4 bases, with 9 bases remaining between them. CDR3 region: CASSLGAVPDTQYF. For the CDR3, the DNA is TGTGCCAGCAGCTTAGGAGCGGTTCCAGATACGCAGTATTTT.

A few counts support this clone. The chain is built from TRBV19 and TRBJ2-7, with no clear D. The CDR3 covers 14 residues. Germline V CDR1 and CDR2: LNHDA, SQIVND (reference sequence). V was trimmed by 3 bases and J by 4 bases, leaving 13 bases between them. The CDR3 sequence is CASSIYHGDYEQYF. In DNA form, the CDR3 reads TGTGCCAGTAGTATCTATCATGGGGATTACGAGCAGTACTTC.